The 16 T cell receptor beta chains presented below share a single source sample, sequenced in a study of blood T cell repertoires in COVID-19. Data came from immunoSEQ multiplex PCR; TCRdb stores just in-frame clones and leaves some out. This table holds approximately 65,000 clones, 70% to 80% found once. Sequenced material: peripheral blood. The origin of the receptors is a human donor in a cohort sampled during active COVID-19.

Only a few counts were recorded for this clone. The chain carries TRBV28 and TRBJ1-6; TRBD1 is a possible D gene (6 bases). Germline CDR1 MDHEN, CDR2 SYDVKM. The CDR3 has 13 amino acids. The V end was cut by 2 bases, the J end by 10 bases, with 9 bases between. Here the CDR3 DNA reads TGTGCCAGCAGTTTACAGGGGCGATCACCCCTCCACTTT. This translates into CASSLQGRSPLHF.

The chain links TRBV4-1 to TRBJ1-4, with 7 positions matching TRBD1. The germline V gene encodes CDR1 MGHRA and CDR2 YSYEKL. V lost 4 bases and J lost 0; bases outside the gene matches: 11. This CDR3 is 18 amino acids long. This CDR3 reads CASSRVPGQSSTNEKLFF. The CDR3 DNA sequence: TGCGCCAGCAGCCGAGTCCCGGGACAGAGCTCAACTAATGAAAAACTGTTTTTT.

V is TRBV7-8 and J is TRBJ1-5, with D possibly matching TRBD1 (5 bases). Trimming stripped 0 bases from V and 2 bases from J, with 14 bases between. The V gene's germline CDR1 is SGHVS and CDR2 FQNEAQ. The CDR3 runs to 17 residues. CDR3 protein: CASSLASSVGGNQPQHF. For the CDR3, the DNA is TGTGCCAGCAGCTTAGCGTCTTCAGTAGGGGGCAATCAGCCCCAGCATTTT. Looking up the rest from reference TRBV7-8 and TRBJ1-5 gives the full variable domain: GAGVSQSPRYKVAKRGQDVALRCDPISGHVSLFWYQQALGQGPEFLTYFQNEAQLDKSGLPSDRFFAERPEGSVSTLKIQRTQQEDSAVYLCASSLASSVGGNQPQHFGDGTRLSIL.

The chain links TRBV24-1 to TRBJ2-3; TRBD1 aligns across 10 bases. Germline values: CDR1 KGHDR, CDR2 SFDVKD. The CDR3 length is 16 residues. Trimming cost V 4 bases and J 4 bases; bases outside gene matches: 7. The CDR3 region has the DNA TGTGCCACCAGTGACCGCGGACAGGGGGTCGCAGATACGCAGTATTTT. Amino acid sequence: CATSDRGQGVADTQYF.

The chain links TRBV9 to TRBJ2-5; D possibly corresponds to TRBD2 (6 bases). The germline gives CDR1 SGDLS, CDR2 YYNGEE. The CDR3 runs to 16 residues. Trimming left V 0 bases short and J 1 base short, with 13 bases between. The CDR3 DNA sequence: TGTGCCAGCAGCGTAGGAGGGGCGGGGATCCAAGAGACCCAGTACTTC. Encoded protein: CASSVGGAGIQETQYF.

J is TRBJ2-3 and V is TRBV5-4, with TRBD1 as a possible D gene (6 bases). This CDR3 has 15 residues. Trimming removed 0 bases at V and 5 bases at J, with 13 bases between. CDR1 SGHNT and CDR2 YYREEE come from the germline V gene (reference sequence). CDR3 protein: CASSLVQGERDTQYF. CDR3 bases: TGTGCCAGCAGCTTGGTACAGGGCGAAAGAGATACGCAGTATTTT.

This clone was seen ten or more times. This sequence joins TRBV18 and TRBJ2-3, with 8 bases that match TRBD2. This CDR3 region has 15 residues. V dropped 3 bases and J dropped 5; count of bases not matched to a gene: 7. Germline loops: CDR1 KGHSH, CDR2 LQKENI. CDR3 amino acids: CASSPLSGVVDTQYF. DNA of the CDR3: TGTGCCAGCTCACCTCTTAGCGGGGTGGTAGATACGCAGTATTTT.

The genes are TRBV4-1 and TRBJ1-3, with D possibly being TRBD1 (5 bases). V was shortened by 1 base and J by 0 bases, with 7 bases between the two germline ends. Germline V gene data show CDR1 as MGHRA and CDR2 as YSYEKL. The CDR3 is made up of 15 amino acids. The CDR3 nucleotides are TGCGCCAGCAGCCAAGGGACAAGCTCTGGAAACACCATATATTTT. Residues: CASSQGTSSGNTIYF.

This clone was recorded a few times. The chain couples TRBV6-5 to TRBJ2-7; TRBD1 matches at 9 bases. The CDR3 totals 14 residues. The trim removed 9 bases at V and 7 bases at J, leaving 13 bases unmatched. Germline values: CDR1 MNHEY, CDR2 SVGAGI. The CDR3 sequence: CASSRGQGRPEQYF. The DNA of the CDR3 is TGTGCCAGTTCTAGAGGACAGGGGCGCCCGGAGCAGTACTTC.

The chain combines TRBV7-9 with TRBJ2-1; 15 nucleotides agree with TRBD2. After removal of 4 bases from V and 9 bases from J, the junction contained 7 bases not matched to a gene. Germline assignment: CDR1 SEHNR and CDR2 FQNEAQ (reference sequence). This CDR3 has 16 amino acids. CDR3 sequence reads: CASSSSGTSGRSEQFF. The DNA of the CDR3 is TGTGCCAGCAGCTCCTCCGGGACTAGCGGGAGGTCTGAGCAGTTCTTC.

This rearrangement joins TRBV28 to TRBJ2-7; TRBD1 is a possible D gene (6 bases). Trimming stripped 5 bases from V and 4 bases from J, with 18 bases between. From germline, CDR1 is MDHEN and CDR2 SYDVKM. This CDR3 has 15 amino acids. The CDR3 bases are TGTGCCAGCAGTAGACCCACAGGGTGGAGGTACGAGCAGTACTTC. Residues: CASSRPTGWRYEQYF.

The chain couples TRBV15 to TRBJ1-4, with 10 bases matching TRBD1. Germline CDR1 LNHNV, CDR2 YYDKDF (reference sequence). The ends lost 3 bases at V and 4 bases at J; junction bases unmatched: 2. CDR3 length equals 15 residues. The CDR3 spells CATSRWTGGNEKLFF. The CDR3 nucleotides read TGTGCCACCAGCAGGTGGACAGGGGGTAATGAAAAACTGTTTTTT.

This clone was picked up a small number of times. The rearrangement joins TRBV6-5 to TRBJ1-6; 7 positions match TRBD1. Trimming removed 8 bases from V and 3 bases from J; junction bases left unmatched: 4. Germline V CDR1 and CDR2: MNHEY, SVGAGI. This CDR3 contains 14 residues. This CDR3 is CASRRDSYNSPLHF. The DNA for the CDR3 is TGTGCCAGCCGTAGGGACAGCTATAATTCACCCCTCCACTTT.

This rearrangement joins TRBV7-9 to TRBJ2-3; 9 bases align to TRBD2. CDR1 and CDR2 from the germline V gene are SEHNR and FQNEAQ (reference sequence). V shed 5 bases and J 1 base; nucleotides not matched to a gene: 4. The CDR3 has 15 amino acids. As DNA, the CDR3 is TGTGCCAGCAGCCTAATAGCGGGAGGCACAGATACGCAGTATTTT. Protein product: CASSLIAGGTDTQYF.

In this sample, this clone turned up a few times. V is TRBV4-2 and J is TRBJ2-7, with a weak D call TRBD1 (6 bases). Germline-derived CDR1 and CDR2 are LGHNA and YNFKEQ. This CDR3 comprises 14 residues. V lost 4 bases and J 5 bases, leaving 15 bases between the germline ends. The CDR3 sequence is CASSRGQLANEQYF. Written as DNA, the CDR3 is TGTGCCAGCAGCCGCGGACAGCTAGCTAACGAGCAGTACTTC.

J is TRBJ2-7 and V is TRBV4-1, with D possibly being TRBD2 (5 bases). CDR1 is MGHRA and CDR2 is YSYEKL in the germline V gene. This CDR3 has 16 residues. The V and J ends lost 2 bases and 2 bases respectively, with 16 bases between them. The chain's CDR3 is CASSQPGRARPYEQYF. For the CDR3, the DNA is TGCGCCAGCAGCCAACCCGGGCGGGCAAGACCCTACGAGCAGTACTTC.